Shown below are 4 T cell receptor beta chains from a single sample sequenced in a study of response to subunit inactivated influenza vaccine. A single record per CDR3 protein comes from TCRdb applying MiXCR to the RT-PCR reads. The repertoire holds approximately 500,000 distinct CDR3 sequences, with over 10% as singletons. Source: PBMCs from blood, taken 45 days after vaccination. Every receptor here comes from a middle-aged man who received an inactivated influenza vaccine.

This clonotype was seen repeatedly, ten times or more. This chain connects TRBV10-3 to TRBJ2-7; D not resolved. CDR1 ENHRY and CDR2 SYGVKD come from the germline V gene. Trimming pared 3 bases from V and 2 bases from J, leaving 11 bases between. The CDR3 loop spans 14 amino acids. The CDR3 DNA reads as TGTGCCATCAGTGAAATTCCGGGCACCTACGAGCAGTACTTC. Amino acid sequence: CAISEIPGTYEQYF.

V usage is TRBV11-2 and J usage is TRBJ2-3; 9 nucleotides match TRBD2. The CDR3 totals 16 residues. Germline assignment: CDR1 SGHAT and CDR2 FQNNGV. The trim removed 2 bases at V and 1 base at J, leaving 4 bases unmatched. CDR3 nucleotides: TGTGCCAGCAGCTTACTAGCGGGGTCTCGCACAGATACGCAGTATTTT. It is translated as CASSLLAGSRTDTQYF.

This clonotype was seen a few times. The chain uses TRBV4-1 and TRBJ2-1; D may be TRBD2 (7 bases). Trimming shortened V by 0 bases and J by 8 bases, and 20 bases separated the two germline ends. Germline V gene data show CDR1 as MGHRA and CDR2 as YSYEKL. The CDR3 is 17 residues long. The CDR3: CASSQDLRGGATDEQFF. The CDR3 DNA reads as TGCGCCAGCAGCCAAGATTTGCGAGGGGGGGCCACGGATGAGCAGTTCTTC.

The chain links TRBV7-9 to TRBJ1-4; D not resolved. V lost 4 bases and J 7 bases, leaving 13 bases between the germline ends. The CDR3 extends over 14 amino acids. Germline V gene data show CDR1 as SEHNR and CDR2 as FQNEAQ (reference sequence). The CDR3: CASSSAGSAEKLFF. Here the CDR3 DNA reads TGTGCCAGCAGCTCGGCGGGTTCGGCTGAAAAACTGTTTTTT.